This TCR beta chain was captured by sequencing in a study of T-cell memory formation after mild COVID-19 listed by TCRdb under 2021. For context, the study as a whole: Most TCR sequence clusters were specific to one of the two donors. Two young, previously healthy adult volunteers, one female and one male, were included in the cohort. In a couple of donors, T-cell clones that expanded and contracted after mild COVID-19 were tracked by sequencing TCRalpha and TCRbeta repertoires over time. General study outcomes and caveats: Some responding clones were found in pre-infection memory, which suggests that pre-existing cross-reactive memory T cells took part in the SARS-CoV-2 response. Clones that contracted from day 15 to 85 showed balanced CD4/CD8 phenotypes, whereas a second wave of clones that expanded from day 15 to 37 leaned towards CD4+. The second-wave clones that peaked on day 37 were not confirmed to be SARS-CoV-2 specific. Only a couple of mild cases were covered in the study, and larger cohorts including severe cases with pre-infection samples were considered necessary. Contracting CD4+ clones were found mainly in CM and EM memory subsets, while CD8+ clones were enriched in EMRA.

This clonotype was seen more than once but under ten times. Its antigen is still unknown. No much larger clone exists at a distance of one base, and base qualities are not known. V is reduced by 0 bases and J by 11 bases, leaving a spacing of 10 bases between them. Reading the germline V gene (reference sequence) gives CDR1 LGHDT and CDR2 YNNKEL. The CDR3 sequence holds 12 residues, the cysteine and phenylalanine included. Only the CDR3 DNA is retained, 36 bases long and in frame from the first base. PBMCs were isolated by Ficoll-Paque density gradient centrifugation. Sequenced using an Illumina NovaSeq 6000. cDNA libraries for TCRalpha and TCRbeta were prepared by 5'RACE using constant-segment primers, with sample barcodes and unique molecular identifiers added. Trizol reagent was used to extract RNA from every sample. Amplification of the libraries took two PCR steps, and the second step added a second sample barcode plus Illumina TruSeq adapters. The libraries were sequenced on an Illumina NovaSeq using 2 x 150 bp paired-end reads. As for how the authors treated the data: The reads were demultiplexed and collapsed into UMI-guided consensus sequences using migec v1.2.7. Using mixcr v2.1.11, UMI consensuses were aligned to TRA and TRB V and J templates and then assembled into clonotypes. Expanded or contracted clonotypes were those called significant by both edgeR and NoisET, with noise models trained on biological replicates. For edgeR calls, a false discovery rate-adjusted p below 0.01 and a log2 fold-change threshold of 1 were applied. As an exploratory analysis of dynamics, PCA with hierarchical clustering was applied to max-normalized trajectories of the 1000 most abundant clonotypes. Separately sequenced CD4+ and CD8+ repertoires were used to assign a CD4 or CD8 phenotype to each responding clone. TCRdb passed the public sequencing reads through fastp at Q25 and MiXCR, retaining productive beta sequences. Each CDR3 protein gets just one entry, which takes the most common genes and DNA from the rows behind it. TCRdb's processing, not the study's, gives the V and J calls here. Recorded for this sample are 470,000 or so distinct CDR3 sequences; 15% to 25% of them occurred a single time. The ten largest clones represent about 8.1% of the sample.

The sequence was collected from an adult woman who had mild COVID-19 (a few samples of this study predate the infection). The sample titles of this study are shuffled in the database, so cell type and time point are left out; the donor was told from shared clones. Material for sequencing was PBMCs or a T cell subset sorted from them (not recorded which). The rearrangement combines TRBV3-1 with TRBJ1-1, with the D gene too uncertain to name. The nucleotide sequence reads TGTGCCAGCAGCCAAGATCGCCTGGAGGCTTTCTTT. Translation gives CASSQDRLEAFF.